One and the same sample provided the 30 T cell receptor beta chains below, sequenced in a study of shared clonotypes between healthy human individuals. The data were produced by immunoSEQ multiplex PCR, yet TCRdb's version contains in-frame clones alone and is incomplete. In the table there are millions of clones, roughly 91% of which are singletons. Naive CD8 cells comprised CD45RO-negative, CCR7-positively selected cells, excluding terminally differentiated effector memory CD45RA+ cells. Sequencing was carried out using naive CD8+ T cells from PBMCs. These receptors all stem from a man aged 18 to 29 in good health. Some clones in this sample may be carry-over from other donors' samples.

The chain employs TRBV7-6 and TRBJ2-5, with a possible D match to TRBD2 (5 bases). Germline V gene sequence: CDR1 SGHVS, CDR2 FNYEAQ. V was clipped by 4 bases and J by 5 bases, with 17 bases between them. This CDR3 is built from 15 residues. In nucleotides, the CDR3 is TGTGCCAGCAGCTCCCTCCTGCGGGCGCATGAGACCCAGTACTTC. Protein: CASSSLLRAHETQYF.

The V call is TRBV2, the J call TRBJ2-5; D is tentatively TRBD1 or TRBD2 (5 bases each). CDR1 is SNHLY and CDR2 is FYNNEI in the germline V gene. V dropped 7 bases and J dropped 2 bases, with 11 bases sitting between them. There are 13 residues in the CDR3. The CDR3 nucleotides are TGTGCCAGCATGGGGGAGCGACAAGAGACCCAGTACTTC. Translating gives CASMGERQETQYF.

To note about this clone: This specimen includes other DNA sequences encoding the same CDR3. V usage is TRBV7-9 and J usage is TRBJ2-3; the D gene is possibly TRBD1 (5 bases). The CDR3 spans 13 residues. Germline V gives CDR1 SEHNR, CDR2 FQNEAQ (reference sequence). The V end was cut by 5 bases, the J end by 5 bases, with 11 bases between. In nucleotides, the CDR3 is TGTGCCAGCAGCCCAGGGTTGGGAGATACGCAGTATTTT. Amino acids: CASSPGLGDTQYF.

The rearrangement uses TRBV10-1 and TRBJ2-7; TRBD2 is a possible D gene (6 bases). With 3 bases removed from V and 5 bases from J, the gap between germline ends came to 14 bases. Germline CDR1 and CDR2: WNHNN and SYGVQD (reference sequence). The CDR3 runs 14 residues. This chain's CDR3 is CASSDGGAGHEQYF. In DNA, the CDR3 is TGCGCCAGCAGTGACGGGGGAGCAGGCCACGAGCAGTACTTC.

V usage is TRBV19 and J usage is TRBJ2-7, with D tentatively TRBD1 (6 bases). Trimming removed 3 bases from V and 7 bases from J, with 16 bases in between. CDR1 and CDR2 from the germline V gene are LNHDA and SQIVND (reference sequence). The CDR3 has 14 residues. CDR3 region: CASSIRDTGLEQYF. For the CDR3, the DNA is TGTGCCAGTAGTATCCGGGACACGGGTTTAGAGCAGTACTTC.

The chain links TRBV11-2 to TRBJ1-5; D is undetermined. V lost 2 bases to trimming and J lost 6 bases, with 14 bases between them. CDR1 and CDR2 (germline): SGHAT, FQNNGV. CDR3 length: 15 amino acids. CDR3 loop: CASSLIASAGQPQHF. DNA for the CDR3: TGTGCCAGCAGCTTAATTGCGTCAGCCGGTCAGCCCCAGCATTTT.

This rearrangement joins TRBV30 to TRBJ2-1; D gene uncertain. This CDR3 spans 9 amino acids. Trimming took off 7 bases at V and 12 bases at J, with 10 bases between the two ends. Germline assignment: CDR1 GTSNPN and CDR2 SVGIG (reference sequence). CDR3 sequence (DNA): TGTGCCTATGACCCGGGGCAGTTCTTC. Protein: CAYDPGQFF.

The rearrangement joins TRBV5-6 to TRBJ1-1; D is unclear. CDR3 length: 14 amino acids. Germline V gene data show CDR1 as SGHDT and CDR2 as YYEEEE. V was cut by 2 bases and J by 0 bases, with 8 bases left in between. In DNA, the CDR3 is TGTGCCAGCAGCTTTGGACGAATGAACACTGAAGCTTTCTTT. Translation gives CASSFGRMNTEAFF.

V usage is TRBV19 and J usage is TRBJ2-1, with 8 bases lining up with TRBD1. CDR1 and CDR2 from the germline V gene are LNHDA and SQIVND (reference sequence). Unmatched junction bases numbered 9, after V lost 6 bases and J lost 5 bases. This CDR3 is built from 15 residues. DNA of the CDR3: TGTGCCAGTAGGGTGACAGGGGTAATGGACAATGAGCAGTTCTTC. Its translation: CASRVTGVMDNEQFF.

The chain is built from TRBV6-4 and TRBJ2-7; weak D call: TRBD2 (7 bases). Trimming removed 2 bases at V and 6 bases at J, with 8 bases between. Germline V gene data show CDR1 as MRHNA and CDR2 as SNTAGT. The CDR3 extends over 12 amino acids. CDR3 sequence: CASSDGGAEQYF. The CDR3 nucleotides read TGTGCCAGCAGTGACGGGGGGGCCGAGCAGTACTTC.

This chain links TRBV7-6 with TRBJ2-3, with D perhaps matching TRBD2 (6 bases). The CDR3 loop spans 15 amino acids. Trimming pared 5 bases from V and 0 bases from J, leaving 12 bases between. CDR1 is SGHVS, CDR2 FNYEAQ, per germline. The CDR3 reads CASSPLAISTDTQYF. The CDR3 coding sequence is TGTGCCAGCAGCCCCCTAGCGATTAGCACAGATACGCAGTATTTT.

CDR3 region: CARSPFMPTAGHSYEQYF. CDR3 sequence (DNA): TGTGCCAGAAGCCCCTTCATGCCAACAGCAGGCCACTCCTACGAGCAGTACTTC. The rearrangement joins TRBV5-3 to TRBJ2-7; D unresolved. TRBV5-3 is flagged as an ORF with uncertain function. The CDR3 loop spans 18 amino acids. V was pared by 4 bases and J by 0 bases, with 23 bases between.

The rearrangement links TRBV25-1 to TRBJ1-4; D call uncertain. Trimming cost V 1 base and J 8 bases, with 14 bases left between them. Per germline, CDR1 MGHDK and CDR2 SYGVNS. The CDR3 spans 15 residues. The CDR3, as DNA: TGTGCCAGCAGTGAATCTCCCCCGGCAGGCGAAAAACTGTTTTTT. It yields the protein CASSESPPAGEKLFF.

This chain uses TRBV2 with TRBJ1-3, with a weak D call TRBD1 (6 bases). The CDR3 extends over 16 amino acids. V was cut by 0 bases and J by 8 bases, with 17 bases left in between. Germline CDR1 and CDR2: SNHLY and FYNNEI. In nucleotides, the CDR3 is TGTGCCAGCAGTGAAGCGCTTCACAGGGATAGGCACACCATATATTTT. Translated, it gives CASSEALHRDRHTIYF. Looking up the rest from reference TRBV2 and TRBJ1-3 gives the full variable domain: EPEVTQTPSHQVTQMGQEVILRCVPISNHLYFYWYRQILGQKVEFLVSFYNNEISEKSEIFDDQFSVERPDGSNFTLKIRSTKLEDSAMYFCASSEALHRDRHTIYFGEGSWLTVV.

V is TRBV7-9 and J is TRBJ2-7; D is unclear. This CDR3 is built from 13 residues. Trimming took off 4 bases at V and 4 bases at J, with 11 bases between the two ends. Germline V CDR1 and CDR2: SEHNR, FQNEAQ (reference sequence). The CDR3 region has the DNA TGTGCCAGCAGCTCTCACTTCGAATACGAGCAGTACTTC. Protein sequence: CASSSHFEYEQYF.

This clone was recorded only once. The chain carries TRBV30 and TRBJ2-2, with D possibly being TRBD1 or TRBD2 (5 bases each). V lost 4 bases and J lost 5, with 11 bases in between. Germline-derived CDR1 and CDR2 are GTSNPN and SVGIG (reference sequence). The CDR3 contains 13 residues. As DNA, the CDR3 is TGTGCCTGGAACCCAGAGGGGACCGGGGAGCTGTTTTTT. This translates into CAWNPEGTGELFF.

CDR3 amino acids: CSVGGTGVSGTEAFF. The CDR3 DNA reads TGCAGCGTTGGGGGGACAGGGGTTTCGGGCACTGAAGCTTTCTTT. J is TRBJ1-1 and V is TRBV29-1; 10 bases are a match to TRBD1. This CDR3 has 15 residues. The V gene end was trimmed by 4 bases and the J gene end by 4 bases; junction bases not matched to a gene: 9. Germline V gives CDR1 SQVTM, CDR2 ANQGSEA.

This clone was seen just once. The V gene is TRBV7-9, the J gene TRBJ2-7; D call uncertain. The CDR3 length is 16 residues. Germline V gene data show CDR1 as SEHNR and CDR2 as FQNEAQ (reference sequence). V lost 4 bases and J 3 bases, leaving 19 bases between the germline ends. The CDR3 coding sequence is TGTGCCAGCAGCTCCCCACCCCGGACGGAAAGCTACGAGCAGTACTTC. Its protein product is CASSSPPRTESYEQYF.

In DNA form, the CDR3 reads TGTGCCAGCAGCTTAGGGCTGCAGGGGCCTGCTCTGACTTTC. Translating gives CASSLGLQGPALTF. The rearrangement uses TRBV7-8 and TRBJ2-6; possibly TRBD1 for D (6 bases). CDR1 SGHVS and CDR2 FQNEAQ come from the germline V gene. Trimming left V 1 base short and J 16 bases short, with 17 bases between. The CDR3 has 14 residues.

The chain joins TRBV27 to TRBJ1-1; D is unclear. The CDR3 extends over 13 amino acids. V was cut by 1 base and J by 3 bases, with 6 bases left in between. Germline CDR1 MNHEY, CDR2 SMNVEV (reference sequence). As DNA, the CDR3 is TGTGCCAGCAGTTTATTTAGGTACACTGAAGCTTTCTTT. Protein: CASSLFRYTEAFF.

The chain combines TRBV5-1 with TRBJ2-1; weak D call: TRBD2 (6 bases). The V end was cut by 0 bases, the J end by 8 bases, with 9 bases between. The CDR3 has 13 amino acids. Germline V gene sequence: CDR1 SGHRS, CDR2 YFSETQ. Here the CDR3 DNA reads TGCGCCAGCAGCTTGGGGAGCGGGTATGAGCAGTTCTTC. This translates into CASSLGSGYEQFF. The full variable domain, with the rest looked up from reference TRBV5-1 and TRBJ2-1, is KAGVTQTPRYLIKTRGQQVTLSCSPISGHRSVSWYQQTPGQGLQFLFEYFSETQRNKGNFPGRFSGRQFSNSRSEMNVSTLELGDSALYLCASSLGSGYEQFFGPGTRLTVL.

This chain connects TRBV19 to TRBJ1-2; TRBD1 agrees at 9 bases. The CDR3 spans 15 residues. V gave up 3 bases and J gave up 1 base; unmatched junction bases: 3. Germline V gene data show CDR1 as LNHDA and CDR2 as SQIVND (reference sequence). CDR3 in amino acids: CASSIWTGDNYGYTF. The CDR3 nucleotides are TGTGCCAGTAGTATCTGGACAGGGGATAACTATGGCTACACCTTC.

V and J are TRBV20-1 and TRBJ2-1; D ambiguous. The CDR3 is made up of 10 amino acids. The V and J ends lost 7 bases and 7 bases respectively, with 8 bases between them. Germline CDR1 reads DFQATT; CDR2 reads SNEGSKA (reference sequence). CDR3 sequence reads: CSGGKNEQFF. The CDR3 DNA reads TGCAGTGGTGGTAAGAATGAGCAGTTCTTC.

The chain couples TRBV29-1 to TRBJ2-3; D unclear. V lost 7 bases, J lost 2 bases, and 10 bases lay in between. CDR1 SQVTM and CDR2 ANQGSEA come from the germline V gene. This CDR3 contains 12 residues. In DNA, the CDR3 is TGCAGCGCGAAGGAACCCACAGATACGCAGTATTTT. Translated: CSAKEPTDTQYF.

The chain is built from TRBV9 and TRBJ2-5; D possibly corresponds to TRBD1 (6 bases). Germline V gives CDR1 SGDLS, CDR2 YYNGEE. Deletions cut 3 bases from V and 3 bases from J, with 12 bases between. The CDR3 consists of 14 residues. CDR3 region: CASSAEGQKETQYF. The CDR3 region has the DNA TGTGCCAGCAGCGCCGAAGGACAGAAAGAGACCCAGTACTTC. The whole variable domain, remainder taken from reference TRBV9 and TRBJ2-5, is DSGVTQTPKHLITATGQRVTLRCSPRSGDLSVYWYQQSLDQGLQFLIQYYNGEERAKGNILERFSAQQFPDLHSELNLSSLELGDSALYFCASSAEGQKETQYFGPGTRLLVL.

The J gene is TRBJ2-3, the V gene TRBV7-9, with D possibly matching TRBD2 (6 bases). V was clipped by 1 base and J by 6 bases, with 17 bases between them. This CDR3 region has 16 residues. Germline V lookup: CDR1 SEHNR, CDR2 FQNEAQ (reference sequence). CDR3 amino acids: CASSLDPSVRGDTQYF. For the CDR3, the DNA is TGTGCCAGCAGCTTAGATCCTAGCGTGAGGGGCGATACGCAGTATTTT.

The V call is TRBV6-5, the J call TRBJ2-7; D call uncertain. Germline V gives CDR1 MNHEY, CDR2 SVGAGI. V dropped 2 bases and J dropped 3 bases, with 11 bases sitting between them. CDR3 length equals 14 residues. In nucleotides, the CDR3 is TGTGCCAGCAGTTACGGGGTCAGTTTCTACGAGCAGTACTTC. It is translated as CASSYGVSFYEQYF.

The CDR3 protein is CASDGQDYNEQFF. In DNA, the CDR3 is TGTGCCAGCGACGGACAGGACTACAATGAGCAGTTCTTC. This chain joins TRBV7-8 and TRBJ2-1; 7 bases are shared with TRBD1. Germline trimming cut 8 bases from V and 3 bases from J; bases unmatched to any gene: 4. From germline, CDR1 is SGHVS and CDR2 FQNEAQ. There are 13 residues in the CDR3.

The chain combines TRBV21-1 with TRBJ2-7; the table's TRBD2 call for D was not verified on the DNA. TRBV21-1 is assigned pseudogene status. The CDR3 spans 20 residues. The DNA for the CDR3 is TGTGCCAGCAAGATAGTCCCGGGACAGGGCCGGACTAGCGTCACCTACGAGCAGTACTTC. Its translation: CASKIVPGQGRTSVTYEQYF.

The V and J genes are TRBV9 and TRBJ2-1; D not resolved. The V end was cut by 0 bases, the J end by 2 bases, with 6 bases between. The CDR3 runs to 14 residues. CDR1 SGDLS and CDR2 YYNGEE come from the germline V gene. The CDR3 nucleotides are TGTGCCAGCAGCGTAGTGAGCGCCTACAATGAGCAGTTCTTC. Its protein product is CASSVVSAYNEQFF.